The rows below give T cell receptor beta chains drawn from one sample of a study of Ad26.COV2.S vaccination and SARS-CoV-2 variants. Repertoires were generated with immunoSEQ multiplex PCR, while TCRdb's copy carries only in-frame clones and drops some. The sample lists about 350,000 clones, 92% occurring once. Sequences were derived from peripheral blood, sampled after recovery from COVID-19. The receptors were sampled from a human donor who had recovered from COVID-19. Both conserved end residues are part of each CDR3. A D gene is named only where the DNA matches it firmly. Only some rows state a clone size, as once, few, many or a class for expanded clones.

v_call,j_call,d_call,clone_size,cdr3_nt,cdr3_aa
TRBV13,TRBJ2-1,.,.,TGTGCCAGCAGCTTAGCGGGGGGCCGTAATGAGCAGTTCTTC,CASSLAGGRNEQFF
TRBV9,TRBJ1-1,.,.,TGTGCCAGCAGCGTAGCAAGTAACACTGAAGCTTTCTTT,CASSVASNTEAFF
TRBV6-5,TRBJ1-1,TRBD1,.,TGTGCCAGCAGTCGAAGGACAGGGGGAGAGACTGAAGCTTTCTTT,CASSRRTGGETEAFF
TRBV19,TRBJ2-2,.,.,TGTGCCAGTAGGGTCGGGTCCGGGGAGCTGTTTTTT,CASRVGSGELFF
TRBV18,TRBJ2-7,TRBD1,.,TGTGCCAGCTCACCCCCACTGAAGGGCAGGGGGATATACGAGCAGTACTTC,CASSPPLKGRGIYEQYF
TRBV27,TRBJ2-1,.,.,TGTGCCAGCAGTTTTAGCGATGAGCAGTTCTTC,CASSFSDEQFF
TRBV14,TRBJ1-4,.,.,TGTGCCAGCAGCAGCGGTATAAGTGAAAAACTGTTTTTT,CASSSGISEKLFF
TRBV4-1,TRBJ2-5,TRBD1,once,TGCGCCAGCAGTCAGACAGGGACGATCCAAGAGACCCAGTACTTC,CASSQTGTIQETQYF
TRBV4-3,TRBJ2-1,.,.,TGCGCCAGCAGCCAAGAAGAAACTTCTGAGCAGTTCTTC,CASSQEETSEQFF
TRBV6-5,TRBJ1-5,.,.,TGTGCCAGCAGTTACGTGCAGGGAGATCAGCCCCAGCATTTT,CASSYVQGDQPQHF
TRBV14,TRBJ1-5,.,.,TGTGCCAGCAGCCAAGATCCAGGTCCCCCAGCCTCTAGCAATCAGCCCCAGCATTTT,CASSQDPGPPASSNQPQHF
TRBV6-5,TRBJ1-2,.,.,TGTGCCAGCATGACATCGGGCAGCTATGGCTACACCTTC,CASMTSGSYGYTF
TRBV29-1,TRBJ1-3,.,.,TGCAGCGTTAGAGGGACGGGTGGAAACACCATATATTTT,CSVRGTGGNTIYF
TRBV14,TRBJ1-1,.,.,TGTGCCAGCAGCCAAGCACTGTCCGACACTGAAGCTTTCTTT,CASSQALSDTEAFF
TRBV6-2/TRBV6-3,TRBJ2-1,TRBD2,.,TGTGCCAGCAGTTCAGCGGGACTAGCGGGGGGGCAGTGGTCCTACAATGAGCAGTTCTTC,CASSSAGLAGGQWSYNEQFF
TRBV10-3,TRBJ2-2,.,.,TGTGCCATCAGGAACCACTCAGGGCCCGGGGAGCTGTTTTTT,CAIRNHSGPGELFF
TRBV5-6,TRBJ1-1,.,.,TGTGCCAGCAGCCCCTTAGGACCTATGAACACTGAAGCTTTCTTT,CASSPLGPMNTEAFF
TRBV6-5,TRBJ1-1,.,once,TGTGCCAGCAGGTCAGAGGAATCGAACACTGAAGCTTTCTTT,CASRSEESNTEAFF
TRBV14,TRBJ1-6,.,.,TGTGCCAGCAGTGGCGGTTCACCCCTCCACTTT,CASSGGSPLHF
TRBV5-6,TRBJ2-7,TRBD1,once,TGTGCCAGCAGCACCGACAGGGACGTTCCCTACGAGCAGTACTTC,CASSTDRDVPYEQYF
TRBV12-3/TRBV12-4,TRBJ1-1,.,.,TGTGCCAGCAGGAGGGGGAACACTGAAGCTTTCTTT,CASRRGNTEAFF
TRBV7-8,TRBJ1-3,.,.,TGTGCCAGCAGCCAGACTGAACGCTCTGGAAACACCATATATTTT,CASSQTERSGNTIYF
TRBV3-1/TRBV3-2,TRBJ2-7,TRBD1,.,TGTGCCAGCAGGGGCTTATCCAAGGACCGAACAGGGGACGAGCAGTACTTC,CASRGLSKDRTGDEQYF
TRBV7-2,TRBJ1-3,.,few,TGTGCCAGCGCTGGGGGGGCTAGCTCTGGAAACACCATATATTTT,CASAGGASSGNTIYF
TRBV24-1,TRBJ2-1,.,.,TGTGCCACCAGTCCCAGAGCCAGTAGCAATGAGCAGTTCTTC,CATSPRASSNEQFF
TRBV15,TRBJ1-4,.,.,TGTGCCACCAGCAGAGCACACCGGGACAAAGATAATGAAAAACTGTTTTTT,CATSRAHRDKDNEKLFF
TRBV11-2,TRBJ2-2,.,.,TGTGCCAGCACCCACTCGGGGGCCCCCGGCACCGGGGAGCTGTTTTTT,CASTHSGAPGTGELFF